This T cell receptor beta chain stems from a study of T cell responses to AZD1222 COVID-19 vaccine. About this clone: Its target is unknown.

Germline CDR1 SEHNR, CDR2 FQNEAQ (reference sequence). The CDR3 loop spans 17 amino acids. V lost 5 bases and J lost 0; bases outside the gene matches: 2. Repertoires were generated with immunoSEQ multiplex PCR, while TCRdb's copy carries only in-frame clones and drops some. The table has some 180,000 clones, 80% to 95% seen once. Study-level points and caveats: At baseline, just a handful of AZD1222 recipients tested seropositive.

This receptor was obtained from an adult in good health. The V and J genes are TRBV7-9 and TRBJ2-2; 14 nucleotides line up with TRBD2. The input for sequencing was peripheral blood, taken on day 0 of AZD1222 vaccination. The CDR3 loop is CASSMGLAGANTGELFF. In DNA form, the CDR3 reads TGTGCCAGCAGCATGGGACTAGCGGGAGCGAACACCGGGGAGCTGTTTTTT. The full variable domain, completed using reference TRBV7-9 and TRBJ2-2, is DTGVSQNPRHKITKRGQNVTFRCDPISEHNRLYWYRQTLGQGPEFLTYFQNEAQLEKSRLLSDRFSAERPKGSFSTLEIQRTEQGDSAMYLCASSMGLAGANTGELFFGEGSRLTVL.